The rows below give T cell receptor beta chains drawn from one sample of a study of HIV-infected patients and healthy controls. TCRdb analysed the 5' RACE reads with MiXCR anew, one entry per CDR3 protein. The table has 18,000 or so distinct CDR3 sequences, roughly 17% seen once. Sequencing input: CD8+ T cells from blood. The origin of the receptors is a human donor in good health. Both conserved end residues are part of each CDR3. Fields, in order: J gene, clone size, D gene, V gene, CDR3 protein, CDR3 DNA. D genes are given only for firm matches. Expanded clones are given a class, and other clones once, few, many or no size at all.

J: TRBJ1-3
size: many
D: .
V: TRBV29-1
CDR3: CSVEATGGNTIYF
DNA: TGCAGCGTTGAAGCGACGGGGGGAAACACCATATATTTT

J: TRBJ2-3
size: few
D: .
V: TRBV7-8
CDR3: CASSLERAGWTDTQYF
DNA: TGTGCCAGCAGCTTAGAAAGGGCAGGGTGGACAGATACGCAGTATTTT

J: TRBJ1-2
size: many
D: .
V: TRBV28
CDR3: CASSPLYREENYGYTF
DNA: TGTGCCAGCAGTCCCCTTTACAGGGAAGAGAACTATGGCTACACCTTC

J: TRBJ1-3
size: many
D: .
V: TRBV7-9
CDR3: CAVVGTPRNTIYF
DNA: TGTGCCGTTGTGGGGACACCTCGGAACACCATATATTTT

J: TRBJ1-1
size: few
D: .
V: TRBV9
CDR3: CASSPRANRNTEAFF
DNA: TGTGCCAGCAGCCCACGGGCGAATAGGAACACTGAAGCTTTCTTT

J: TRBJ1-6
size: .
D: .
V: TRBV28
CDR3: CASSLSLGGMPLHF
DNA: TGTGCCAGCAGTTTATCGCTGGGGGGGATGCCCCTCCACTTT

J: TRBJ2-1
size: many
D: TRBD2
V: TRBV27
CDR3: CASSLSIAGPYNEQFF
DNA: TGTGCCAGCAGTTTATCGATAGCGGGGCCTTACAATGAGCAGTTCTTC

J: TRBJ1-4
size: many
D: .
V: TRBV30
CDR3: CAWSQSNEKLFF
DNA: TGTGCCTGGAGTCAGTCTAATGAAAAACTGTTTTTT

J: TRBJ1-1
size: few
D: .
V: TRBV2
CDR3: CASSYTGRTEAFF
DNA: TGTGCCAGCAGTTATACAGGGAGGACTGAAGCTTTCTTT

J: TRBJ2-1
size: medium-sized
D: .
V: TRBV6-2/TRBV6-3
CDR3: CASSWTAGDRTNNEQFF
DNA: TGTGCCAGCAGTTGGACCGCGGGGGACAGAACGAACAATGAGCAGTTCTTC

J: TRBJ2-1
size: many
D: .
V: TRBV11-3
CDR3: CASSLESGSSYNEQFF
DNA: TGTGCCAGCAGCTTAGAATCCGGTTCCTCCTACAATGAGCAGTTCTTC

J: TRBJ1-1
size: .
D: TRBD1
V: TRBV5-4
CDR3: CASSLRDRPTEAFF
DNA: TGTGCCAGCAGCCTCCGGGACAGGCCCACTGAAGCTTTCTTT

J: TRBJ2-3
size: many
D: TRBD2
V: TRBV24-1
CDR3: CATSGLAETDTQYF
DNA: TGTGCCACCAGTGGCCTAGCGGAAACAGATACGCAGTATTTT

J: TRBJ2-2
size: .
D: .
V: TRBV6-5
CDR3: CASSYSASPNTGELFF
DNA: TGTGCCAGCAGTTATTCAGCAAGTCCGAACACCGGGGAGCTGTTTTTT

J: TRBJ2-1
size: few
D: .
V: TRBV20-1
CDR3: CSANRANEQFF
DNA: TGCAGTGCAAACAGGGCCAATGAGCAGTTCTTC

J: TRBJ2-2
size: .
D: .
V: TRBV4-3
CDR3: CASSQAGNTGELFF
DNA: TGCGCCAGCAGCCAAGCCGGGAACACCGGGGAGCTGTTTTTT

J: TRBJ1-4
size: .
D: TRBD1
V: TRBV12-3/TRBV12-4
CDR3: CASKGTGLREKLFF
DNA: TGTGCCAGCAAAGGGACAGGGTTACGGGAAAAACTGTTTTTT

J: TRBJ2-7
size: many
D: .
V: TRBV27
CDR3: CASSPTYPGEQYF
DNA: TGTGCCAGCAGTCCGACCTACCCGGGGGAGCAGTACTTC

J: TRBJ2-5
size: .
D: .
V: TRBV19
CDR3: CASSIRTSGEETQYF
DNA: TGTGCCAGTAGTATCCGGACATCTGGCGAAGAGACCCAGTACTTC

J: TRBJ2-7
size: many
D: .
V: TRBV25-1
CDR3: CASSERMIYEQYF
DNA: TGTGCCAGCAGTGAAAGGATGATCTACGAGCAGTACTTC

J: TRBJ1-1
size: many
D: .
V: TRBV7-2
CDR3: CASSLDGGVDTEAFF
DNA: TGTGCCAGCAGCTTAGACGGGGGGGTGGACACTGAAGCTTTCTTT

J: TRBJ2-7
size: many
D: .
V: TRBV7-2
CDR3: CASSFGQPSGYNEQYF
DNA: TGTGCCAGCAGCTTTGGCCAGCCGTCAGGGTACAACGAGCAGTACTTC

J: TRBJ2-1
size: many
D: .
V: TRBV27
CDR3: CASSLDSGWRQFF
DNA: TGTGCCAGCAGTTTGGATTCGGGGTGGCGACAGTTCTTC

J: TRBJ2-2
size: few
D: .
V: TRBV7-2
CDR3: CASSYLGLMNTGELFF
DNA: TGTGCCAGCAGCTATCTCGGGCTTATGAACACCGGGGAGCTGTTTTTT

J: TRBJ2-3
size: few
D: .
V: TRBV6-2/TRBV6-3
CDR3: CASSYSDTQYF
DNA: TGTGCCAGCAGTTACTCAGATACGCAGTATTTT

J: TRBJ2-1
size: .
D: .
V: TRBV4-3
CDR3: CASSQDRGVTPYNEQFF
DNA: TGCGCCAGCAGCCAAGATCGAGGGGTGACTCCCTACAATGAGCAGTTCTTC

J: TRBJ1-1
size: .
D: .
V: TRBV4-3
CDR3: CASSQGGGLNTEAFF
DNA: TGCGCCAGCAGCCAAGGGGGGGGCCTTAACACTGAAGCTTTCTTT

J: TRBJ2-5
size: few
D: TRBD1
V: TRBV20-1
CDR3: CSASFDRGPGTQYF
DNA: TGCAGTGCGTCATTCGACAGGGGGCCAGGGACCCAGTACTTC

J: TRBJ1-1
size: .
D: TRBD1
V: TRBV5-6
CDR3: CASSKGSQGWLAFF
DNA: TGTGCCAGCAGCAAAGGGTCACAGGGGTGGCTAGCTTTCTTT

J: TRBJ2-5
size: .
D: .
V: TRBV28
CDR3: CASSSRGAYQETQYF
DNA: TGTGCCAGCTCGTCCAGGGGGGCTTACCAAGAGACCCAGTACTTC

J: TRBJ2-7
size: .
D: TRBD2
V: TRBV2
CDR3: CASSEVPSGRTYEQYF
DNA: TGTGCCAGCAGTGAAGTCCCTAGCGGGAGAACGTACGAGCAGTACTTC

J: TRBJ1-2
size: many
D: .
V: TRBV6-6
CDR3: CASSYAAPGRSYGYTF
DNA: TGTGCCAGCAGTTACGCCGCCCCGGGACGCAGCTATGGCTACACCTTC

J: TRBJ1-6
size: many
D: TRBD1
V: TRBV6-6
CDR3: CASSWNRDRGISSYNSPLHF
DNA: TGTGCCAGCAGTTGGAACCGGGACAGGGGTATTAGCTCCTATAATTCACCCCTCCACTTT

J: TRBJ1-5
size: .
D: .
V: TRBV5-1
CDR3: CASSWGLNQPQHF
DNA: TGCGCCAGCAGCTGGGGACTCAATCAGCCCCAGCATTTT

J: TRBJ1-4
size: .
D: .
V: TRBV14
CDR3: CASSQTLELENEKLIF
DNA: TGTGCCAGCAGCCAAACCCTCGAACTTGAAAATGAAAAACTGATTTTT

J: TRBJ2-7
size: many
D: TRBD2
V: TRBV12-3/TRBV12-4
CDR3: CASNEAGGLNEQYF
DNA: TGTGCCAGCAATGAGGCGGGAGGGCTGAACGAGCAGTACTTC

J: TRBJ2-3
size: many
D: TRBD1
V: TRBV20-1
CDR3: CSARSLGGQGDTDTQYF
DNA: TGCAGTGCTAGATCCCTTGGTGGGCAGGGGGACACAGATACGCAGTATTTT

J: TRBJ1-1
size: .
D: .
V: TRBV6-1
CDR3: CASSLTGGWTEAFF
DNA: TGTGCCAGCAGTCTTACTGGGGGATGGACTGAAGCTTTCTTT

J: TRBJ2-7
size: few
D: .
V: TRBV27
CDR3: CASSFGDGYEQYF
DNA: TGTGCCAGCAGTTTCGGGGACGGCTACGAGCAGTACTTC

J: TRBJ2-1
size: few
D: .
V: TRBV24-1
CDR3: CATSDLNNEQFF
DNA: TGTGCCACCAGTGATTTGAACAATGAGCAGTTCTTC

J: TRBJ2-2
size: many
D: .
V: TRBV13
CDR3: CATGWGTGELFF
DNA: TGTGCCACCGGGTGGGGTACCGGGGAGCTGTTTTTT

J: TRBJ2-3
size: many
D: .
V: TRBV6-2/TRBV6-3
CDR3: CASSYSGGETDTQYF
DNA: TGTGCCAGCAGTTACTCGGGGGGTGAAACAGATACGCAGTATTTT

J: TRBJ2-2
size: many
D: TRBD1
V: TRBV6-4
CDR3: CASRTGAGELFF
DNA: TGTGCCAGCAGAACAGGGGCCGGGGAGCTGTTTTTT

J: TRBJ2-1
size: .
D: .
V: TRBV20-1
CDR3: CSAFLLGNEQFF
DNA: TGCAGTGCTTTCCTCCTAGGGAATGAGCAGTTCTTC

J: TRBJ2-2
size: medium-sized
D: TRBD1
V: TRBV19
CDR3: CASSTPGQHTGELFF
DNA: TGTGCCAGTAGTACGCCGGGACAGCATACCGGGGAGCTGTTTTTT

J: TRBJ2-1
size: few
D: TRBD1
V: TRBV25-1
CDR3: CASSVGQGYNEQFF
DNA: TGTGCCAGCAGTGTGGGACAGGGATACAATGAGCAGTTCTTC

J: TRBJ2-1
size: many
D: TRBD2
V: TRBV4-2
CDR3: CASKIGLAGLDEQFF
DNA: TGTGCCAGCAAAATAGGGCTAGCGGGTTTGGATGAGCAGTTCTTC

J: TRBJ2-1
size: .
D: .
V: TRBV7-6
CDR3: CASSLEIAVALLPVEQFF
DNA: TGTGCCAGCAGCTTAGAGATAGCGGTAGCCCTCCTCCCCGTAGAGCAGTTCTTC

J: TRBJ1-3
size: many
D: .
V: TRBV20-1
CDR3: CSARDLTVSSSGNTIYF
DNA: TGCAGTGCTAGAGACCTGACAGTTTCCTCCTCTGGAAACACCATATATTTT

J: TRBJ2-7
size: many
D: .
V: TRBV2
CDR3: CASTQADSYEQYF
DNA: TGTGCCAGCACCCAAGCCGACTCCTACGAGCAGTACTTC

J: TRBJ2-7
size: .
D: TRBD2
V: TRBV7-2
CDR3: CASSSLAGGPHEQYF
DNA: TGTGCCAGCAGCTCTCTAGCGGGAGGGCCCCACGAGCAGTACTTC

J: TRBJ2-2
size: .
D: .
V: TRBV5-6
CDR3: CASSSGAGELFF
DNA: TGTGCCAGCAGCTCAGGGGCCGGGGAGCTGTTTTTT

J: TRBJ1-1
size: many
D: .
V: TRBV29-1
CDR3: CSVQAANTEAFF
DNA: TGCAGCGTTCAGGCGGCGAACACTGAAGCTTTCTTT

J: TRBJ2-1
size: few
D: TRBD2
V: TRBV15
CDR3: CATSSLGTSGGLGEQFF
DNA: TGTGCCACCAGCAGCCTTGGGACTAGCGGGGGTTTGGGCGAGCAGTTCTTC

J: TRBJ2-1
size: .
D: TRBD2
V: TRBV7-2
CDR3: CASSPRTSGDYEQFF
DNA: TGTGCCAGCAGCCCAAGGACTAGCGGGGACTATGAGCAGTTCTTC

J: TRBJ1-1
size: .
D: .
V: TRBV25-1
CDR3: CASSVLDTEAFF
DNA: TGTGCCAGCAGTGTGTTAGACACTGAAGCTTTCTTT

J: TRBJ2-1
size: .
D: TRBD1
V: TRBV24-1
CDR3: CATEEGAENEQFF
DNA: TGTGCCACCGAAGAGGGGGCGGAAAATGAGCAGTTCTTC

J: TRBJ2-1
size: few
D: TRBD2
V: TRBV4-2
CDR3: CASSLTGGFDEQFF
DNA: TGTGCCAGCAGCCTGACGGGAGGGTTCGATGAGCAGTTCTTC